These 11 T cell receptor beta chains were sequenced from one sample in a study of blood T cell repertoires in COVID-19. Clones were sequenced by immunoSEQ multiplex PCR, and TCRdb holds only the in-frame ones, with some missing. The repertoire holds approximately 90,000 clones, with over 80% as singletons. The material sequenced was peripheral blood. Receptors originate from a middle-aged man with acute or convalescent COVID-19.

This clone was found once. The rearrangement links TRBV28 to TRBJ2-7, with 11 bases aligning to TRBD2. The V gene end was trimmed by 7 bases and the J gene end by 4 bases; junction bases not matched to a gene: 9. The CDR3 contains 15 residues. CDR1 and CDR2 from the germline V gene are MDHEN and SYDVKM. The CDR3 region has the DNA TGTGCCAGCACCCCACCCGGGACTAGCGGATACGAGCAGTACTTC. Translated: CASTPPGTSGYEQYF.

This chain uses TRBV28 with TRBJ1-6, with TRBD1 matching 9 bases. V lost 9 bases, J lost 9 bases, and 6 bases stayed unmatched. The CDR3 consists of 13 residues. Germline values: CDR1 MDHEN, CDR2 SYDVKM. DNA for the CDR3: TGTGCCAGTGCCGGGACAGGGTCTTCACCCCTCCACTTT. Its protein is CASAGTGSSPLHF.

This clone appeared once. The chain carries TRBV10-1 and TRBJ2-1; 8 positions agree with TRBD2. The CDR3 contains 14 residues. Germline loops: CDR1 WNHNN, CDR2 SYGVQD (reference sequence). V was clipped by 4 bases and J by 1 base; unmatched bases: 0. In DNA, the CDR3 is TGCGCCAGCAGTGGCGGGGGGTCCTACAATGAGCAGTTCTTC. Translated: CASSGGGSYNEQFF.

This clone was recorded a few times. The chain uses TRBV7-2 and TRBJ2-7; D uncertain. V lost 4 bases and J 6 bases, leaving 7 bases between the germline ends. Germline CDR1 SGHTA, CDR2 FQGNSA. CDR3 length: 11 amino acids. The CDR3 reads CASSSYLEQYF. The DNA of the CDR3 is TGTGCCAGCAGCTCCTACCTCGAGCAGTACTTC.

The chain recombines TRBV28 with TRBJ2-7, with 8 bases identical to TRBD1. This CDR3 spans 15 amino acids. J gave up 2 bases and V 7 bases, and 10 bases lay outside the gene matches. Looked up from germline, CDR1 is MDHEN and CDR2 is SYDVKM. This CDR3 is CASIPGTGDPYEQYF. Written as DNA, the CDR3 is TGTGCCAGCATCCCCGGGACAGGAGATCCCTACGAGCAGTACTTC.

CDR3 nucleotide sequence: TGTGCCAGCATTGACTTCACAGATACGCAGTATTTT. The encoded protein is CASIDFTDTQYF. The chain joins TRBV28 to TRBJ2-3; D gene uncertain. Trimming took off 7 bases at V and 2 bases at J, with 7 bases between the two ends. The CDR3 loop spans 12 amino acids. Looked up from germline, CDR1 is MDHEN and CDR2 is SYDVKM.

The chain has TRBV7-8 and TRBJ2-5, with 9 bases aligning to TRBD1. The CDR3 loop spans 16 amino acids. J gave up 5 bases and V 2 bases, and 9 bases lay outside the gene matches. Per the germline V gene, CDR1 is SGHVS and CDR2 is FQNEAQ. For the CDR3, the DNA is TGTGCCAGCAGCTTACCCGGGACAGGGTTCCGGGAGACCCAGTACTTC. It encodes CASSLPGTGFRETQYF.

In this sample, this clone turned up a few times. The chain combines TRBV15 with TRBJ1-1, with D unclear. The CDR3 is 17 residues long. Germline values: CDR1 LNHNV, CDR2 YYDKDF (reference sequence). Between the trimmed V and J ends, which lost 5 bases and 1 base, there was a span of 20 bases. The CDR3 loop reads CATSVLFTGLRNTEAFF. The CDR3 DNA sequence: TGTGCCACCAGCGTACTCTTTACGGGTCTACGGAACACTGAAGCTTTCTTT. The whole variable domain, filled in from reference TRBV15 and TRBJ1-1, reads DAMVIQNPRYQVTQFGKPVTLSCSQTLNHNVMYWYQQKSSQAPKLLFHYYDKDFNNEADTPDNFQSRRPNTSFCFLDIRSPGLGDTAMYLCATSVLFTGLRNTEAFFGQGTRLTVV.

The chain links TRBV30 to TRBJ2-3, with D tentatively TRBD2 (5 bases). The CDR3 covers 14 residues. Trimming shortened V by 2 bases and J by 2 bases, and 11 bases separated the two germline ends. Germline loops: CDR1 GTSNPN, CDR2 SVGIG (reference sequence). The CDR3 spells CAWSLTTLTDTQYF. CDR3 bases: TGTGCCTGGAGTCTGACTACGCTCACAGATACGCAGTATTTT.

In nucleotides, the CDR3 is TGCGCCAGCAGCCAAGGAATAACCTGGGAGGGCGGACAAGAGACCCAGTACTTC. This encodes CASSQGITWEGGQETQYF. J is TRBJ2-5 and V is TRBV4-3; the match to TRBD2 covers 7 bases. The CDR3 has 18 residues. Germline V gene lookup returns CDR1 LGHNA and CDR2 YSLEER. With 1 base clipped from V and 2 bases from J, the junction kept 13 bases outside the gene matches.

A few counts support this clone. The V call is TRBV20-1, the J call TRBJ1-1; no clear D gene. The CDR3 runs to 11 residues. V dropped 6 bases and J dropped 1 base, with 6 bases sitting between them. Germline lookup yields CDR1 DFQATT and CDR2 SNEGSKA (reference sequence). This CDR3 reads CSATGNTEAFF. CDR3 coding DNA: TGCAGTGCGACGGGGAACACTGAAGCTTTCTTT.